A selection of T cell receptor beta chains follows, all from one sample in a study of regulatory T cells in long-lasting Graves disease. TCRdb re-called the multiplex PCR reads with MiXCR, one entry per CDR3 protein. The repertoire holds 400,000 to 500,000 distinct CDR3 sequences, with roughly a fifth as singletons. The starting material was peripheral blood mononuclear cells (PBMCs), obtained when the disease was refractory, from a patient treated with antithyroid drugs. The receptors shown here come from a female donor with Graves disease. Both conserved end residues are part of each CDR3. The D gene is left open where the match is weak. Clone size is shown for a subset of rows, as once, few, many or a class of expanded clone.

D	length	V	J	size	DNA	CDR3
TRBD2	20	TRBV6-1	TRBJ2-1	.	TGTGCCAGCAGTGATATTCTAGCGGGAGTATCTTCCAGGGTAAACAATGAGCAGTTCTTC	CASSDILAGVSSRVNNEQFF
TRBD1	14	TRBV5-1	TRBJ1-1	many	TGCGCCAGCAGACTAGGGACAGGGAACACTGAAGCTTTCTTT	CASRLGTGNTEAFF
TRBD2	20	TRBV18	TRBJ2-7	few	TGTGCCAGCTCACCACACCCTCCGGGACTAGCGGGCCTCGACCCCTACGAGCAGTACTTC	CASSPHPPGLAGLDPYEQYF
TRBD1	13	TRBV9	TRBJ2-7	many	TGTGCCAGCAGCGTAGAGACAGGGCTGGAGCAGTACTTC	CASSVETGLEQYF
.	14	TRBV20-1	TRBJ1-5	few	TGCAGTGCAGGGGTTGGTGGGCCCGATCAGCCCCAGCATTTT	CSAGVGGPDQPQHF
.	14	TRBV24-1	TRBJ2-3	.	TGTGCCACCAGTGATTTGGCAGGCATGGATACGCAGTATTTT	CATSDLAGMDTQYF
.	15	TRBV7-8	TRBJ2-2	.	TGTGCCAGCAGTAAAAGTCGGTTGAACACCGGGGAGCTGTTTTTT	CASSKSRLNTGELFF
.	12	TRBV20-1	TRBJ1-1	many	TGCAGTGCTAGATTTACGGGGGCGGATGCTTTCTTT	CSARFTGADAFF
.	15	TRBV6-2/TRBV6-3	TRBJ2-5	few	TGTGCCAGCAGTTACGGGACGCGTTTGGGAGAGACCCAGTACTTC	CASSYGTRLGETQYF
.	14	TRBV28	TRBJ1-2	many	TGTGCCAGCAGTTTTCTGGGGCTTAACTATGGCTACACCTTC	CASSFLGLNYGYTF
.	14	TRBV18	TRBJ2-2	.	TGTGCCAGCTCACCGACACACTTAGCTGAAGGGCTGTTTTTT	CASSPTHLAEGLFF
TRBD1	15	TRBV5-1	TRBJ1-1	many	TGCGCCAGCAGCGCCGGGACAGGGGATTCGGCTGAAGCTTTCTTT	CASSAGTGDSAEAFF
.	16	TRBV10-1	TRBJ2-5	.	TGCGCCAGCAGTGAGTCAGAGACAGGCCACCAAGAGACCCAGTACTTC	CASSESETGHQETQYF
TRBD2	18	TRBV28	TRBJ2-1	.	TGTGCCAGCAGCAATTGGGCCGGGACTAGCGGGATTAGGGATGAGCAGTTCTTC	CASSNWAGTSGIRDEQFF
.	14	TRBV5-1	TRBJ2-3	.	TGCGCCACCAAGGGAGGAAGGCTTACAGATACGCAGTATTTT	CATKGGRLTDTQYF
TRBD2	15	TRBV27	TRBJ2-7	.	TGTGCCAGCTGGAGGGCTAGCGGGACAACCTACGAGCAGTACTTC	CASWRASGTTYEQYF
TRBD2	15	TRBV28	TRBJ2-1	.	TGTGCCAGCAGTTTGCGGGAGGAGTCGTGGGATGAGCAGTTCTTC	CASSLREESWDEQFF
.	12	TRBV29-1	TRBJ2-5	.	TGCAGCGTCTCCGGAGACCAAGAGACCCAGTACTTC	CSVSGDQETQYF
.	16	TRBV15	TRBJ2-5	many	TGTGCCACCAGCCTATGGGGGGTCGTCGATCAAGAGACCCAGTACTTC	CATSLWGVVDQETQYF
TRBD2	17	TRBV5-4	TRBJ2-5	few	TGTGCCAGCAGCTCGGATGGACTAGCGGGGGTCAGAGAGACCCAGTACTTC	CASSSDGLAGVRETQYF
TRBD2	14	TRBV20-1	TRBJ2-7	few	TGCAGTGCTGGGGGGAGCGGGAGAAGATACGAGCAGTACTTC	CSAGGSGRRYEQYF
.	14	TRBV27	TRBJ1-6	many	TGTGCCAGCAGTTACGGGCAATCAGGATCACCCCTCCACTTT	CASSYGQSGSPLHF
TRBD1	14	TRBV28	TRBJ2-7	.	TGTGCCATACACCCTGGGACAGGGGGCGACGAGCAGTACTTC	CAIHPGTGGDEQYF
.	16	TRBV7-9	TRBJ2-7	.	TGTGCCAGCAGCTTAGCTTTCGGGGGTTCAGTTTACGAGCAGTACTTC	CASSLAFGGSVYEQYF
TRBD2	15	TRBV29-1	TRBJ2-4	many	TGCAGCGTTGAACTAGCGGGGGTAGCCAAAAACATTCAGTACTTC	CSVELAGVAKNIQYF
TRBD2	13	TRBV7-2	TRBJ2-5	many	TGTGCCAGCAGCTTAAGACTAGCGGAGACCCAGTACTTC	CASSLRLAETQYF
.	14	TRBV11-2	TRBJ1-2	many	TGTGCCAGCAGCAGTAACAGGGACCCCTATGGCTACACCTTC	CASSSNRDPYGYTF
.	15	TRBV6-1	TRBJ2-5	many	TGTGCCAGCACCCCGGCTAGCGCGGGTATAGAGACCCAGTACTTC	CASTPASAGIETQYF
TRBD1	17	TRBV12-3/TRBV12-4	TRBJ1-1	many	TGTGCCAGCAGTACAGGGACAGGTTGGTTCTCGAACACTGAAGCTTTCTTT	CASSTGTGWFSNTEAFF
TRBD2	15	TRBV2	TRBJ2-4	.	TGTGCCAGCAGGGTTATAGCGGGGGACAAAAACATTCAGTACTTC	CASRVIAGDKNIQYF
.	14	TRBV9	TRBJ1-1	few	TGTGCCAGCAGCTTCCGGGGGACGGGGGCTGAAGCTTTCTTT	CASSFRGTGAEAFF
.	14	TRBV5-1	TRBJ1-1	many	TGCGCCAGCAGCTTGGGTCGAGTGAACACTGAAGCTTTCTTT	CASSLGRVNTEAFF
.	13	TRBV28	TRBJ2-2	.	TGTGCCAGCAGTAAGGGGTATAGCGGGGAGCTGTTTTTT	CASSKGYSGELFF
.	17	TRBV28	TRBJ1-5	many	TGTGCCAGCAGTCGTTTCAGGGGACCGCATGGCAATCAGCCCCAGCATTTT	CASSRFRGPHGNQPQHF
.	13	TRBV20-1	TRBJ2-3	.	TGCAGTGCTCCTCAAACAGGTTCGGATACGCAGTATTTT	CSAPQTGSDTQYF
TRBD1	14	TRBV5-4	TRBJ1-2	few	TGTGCCAGCAGCTTGCTGACAGGGTCCTATGGCTACACCTTC	CASSLLTGSYGYTF
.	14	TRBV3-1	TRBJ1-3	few	TGTGCCAGCAGCCAAGCAACTTCTGGAAACACCATATATTTT	CASSQATSGNTIYF
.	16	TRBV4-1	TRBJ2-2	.	TGCGCCAGCAGCCAAGTGCGCCAGCTAAACACCGGGGAGCTGTTTTTT	CASSQVRQLNTGELFF
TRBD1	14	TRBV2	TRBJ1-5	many	TGTGCCAGCAGTTTGGACAGGGGGTATCAGCCCCAGCATTTT	CASSLDRGYQPQHF
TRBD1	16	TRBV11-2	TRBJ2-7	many	TGTGCCAGCAGCTTAGGGCCCGACAGGGCGATTTACGAGCAGTACTTC	CASSLGPDRAIYEQYF
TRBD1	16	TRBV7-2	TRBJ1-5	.	TGTGCCAGCAGCTTAATACCGGGACAGGGGAACCAGCCCCAGCATTTT	CASSLIPGQGNQPQHF
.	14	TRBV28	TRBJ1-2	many	TGTGCCTCTATCGACACCACGAGGGTTCCTGGCTACACCTTC	CASIDTTRVPGYTF
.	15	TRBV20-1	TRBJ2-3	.	TGCAGTGCTAGAGATAACGGCCGAAACGGAGATACGCAGTATTTT	CSARDNGRNGDTQYF
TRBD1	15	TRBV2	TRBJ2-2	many	TGTGCCAGCACCCCCACAGGGGGCGGCACCGGGGAGCTGTTTTTT	CASTPTGGGTGELFF
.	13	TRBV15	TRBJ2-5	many	TGTGCCAGCCACAGGGGGGGCCAAGAGACCCAGTACTTC	CASHRGGQETQYF
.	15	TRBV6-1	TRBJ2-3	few	TGTGCCAGCAGTCACCGGTCGACCACAGGGGATACGCAGTATTTT	CASSHRSTTGDTQYF
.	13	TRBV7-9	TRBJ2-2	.	TGTGCCAGCAGTGAACTCAACACCGGGGGGCTGTTTTTT	CASSELNTGGLFF
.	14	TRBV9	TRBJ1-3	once	TGTGCCAGCAGCGTAACCCAGTCTGGAAACACCATATATTTT	CASSVTQSGNTIYF
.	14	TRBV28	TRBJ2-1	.	TGTGCCAGCAGTTTGGCAGAGTCCTACAATGAGCAGTTCTTC	CASSLAESYNEQFF
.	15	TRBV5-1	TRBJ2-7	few	TGCGCCAGCAGCCCAGACCTGGTAGTAGCCTACGAGCAGTACTTC	CASSPDLVVAYEQYF
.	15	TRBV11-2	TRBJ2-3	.	TGTGCCAGCAGCTTCGGGAGAGTCGGCACAGATACGCAGTATTTT	CASSFGRVGTDTQYF
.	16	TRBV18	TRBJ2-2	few	TGTGCCAGCTCACCACCGAGGGCAGCGGGCACCGGGGAGCTGTTTTTT	CASSPPRAAGTGELFF
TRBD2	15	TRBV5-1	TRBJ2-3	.	TGCGCCAGCAGCTTGGGTAGCGGGAGACCAGATACGCAGTATTTT	CASSLGSGRPDTQYF
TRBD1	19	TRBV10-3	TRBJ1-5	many	TGTGCCATCAGTGAGTCGAAAGGACCAGGGGGCAGGAGCAATCAGCCCCAGCATTTT	CAISESKGPGGRSNQPQHF
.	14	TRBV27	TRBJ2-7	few	TGTGCCAGCCAAGAAAGAAAGATTAGCTACGAGCAGTACTTC	CASQERKISYEQYF
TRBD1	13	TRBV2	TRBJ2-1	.	TGTGCCAGCAAAAGGGACAGGGGGGATGAGCAGTTCTTC	CASKRDRGDEQFF
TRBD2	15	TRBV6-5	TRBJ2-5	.	TGTGCCAGCAGTTCCGCGGCAGCGGGAAGAGAGACCCAGTACTTC	CASSSAAAGRETQYF